This T cell receptor (beta chain) emerged from a study of shared clonotypes between healthy human individuals. On the study more broadly: Used for every donor were three CD4 naive, three CD4 memory, two CD8 naive and one CD8 memory plate. Study-wide results and limits: Several donors held about 5% of naive CD4 clonotypes in common.

This clone was counted a few times. Its target is unknown. Per the original data handling: With immunoSEQ giving junction-only sequences and no quality scores, filtering differed. Method: immunoSEQ multiplex PCR; TCRdb's copy keeps in-frame clones and lacks some. V and J calls and clone size come straight from that table; D and trimming were deduced from the DNA. The sample lists about 230,000 clones; over 50% were seen once. The germline V and J ends were trimmed by 5 bases and 4 bases, with 8 bases remaining between them. The CDR3 has 13 amino acids. Germline assignment: CDR1 MNHNS and CDR2 SASEGT. The source is a man aged 25 to 40 in good health. Sequenced sample: memory CD4+ T cells sorted from blood. Subset noted: CD45RA-negative fraction. The chain employs TRBV6-1 and TRBJ1-4; D ambiguous. The CDR3 protein is CASSPIRNEKLFF. The CDR3 DNA follows: TGTGCCAGCAGTCCGATTCGTAATGAAAAACTGTTTTTT.